The 19 T cell receptor beta chains reported below all come from one sample, sequenced in a study of graft-versus-host responses after intestinal transplantation. The table came from immunoSEQ multiplex PCR; TCRdb's copy has only in-frame clones and leaves some out. The repertoire holds more than 70,000 clones, with roughly 90% as singletons. These receptors are not linked to any known antigen. The sequenced sample was unstimulated CD4+ T cells sorted from spleen or lymph node cells, obtained before intestinal transplant. Every receptor here comes from a human donor who received an intestinal transplant.

This chain uses TRBV9 with TRBJ2-6; D unresolved. Germline-derived CDR1 and CDR2 are SGDLS and YYNGEE. The CDR3 is made up of 15 amino acids. V dropped 0 bases and J dropped 1 base, with 5 bases sitting between them. The CDR3 bases are TGTGCCAGCAGCGTAGGGCAGTCTGGGGCCAACGTCCTGACTTTC. Its translation: CASSVGQSGANVLTF.

The chain carries TRBV7-2 and TRBJ1-6, with a tentative D call TRBD1 (5 bases). The ends were cut back, 3 bases at V and 5 bases at J, with 11 bases in the middle. CDR1 SGHTA and CDR2 FQGNSA come from the germline V gene. The CDR3 contains 15 residues. CDR3 in DNA: TGTGCCAGCAGCTTCCGGGACTGGAATAATTCACCCCTCCACTTT. It yields the protein CASSFRDWNNSPLHF.

The chain has TRBV6-6 and TRBJ1-1; D not certain. The CDR3 spans 12 residues. Germline CDR1 reads MNHNY; CDR2 reads SVGAGI (reference sequence). V shed 4 bases and J shed 5 bases, with 8 bases lying between them. The chain's CDR3 is CASSLLRTEAFF. As DNA, the CDR3 is TGTGCCAGCAGTTTATTGAGGACTGAAGCTTTCTTT.

This clone has just a few counts. The gene calls are TRBV25-1 and TRBJ2-7; TRBD1 aligns across 8 bases. The CDR3 loop spans 15 amino acids. V shed 3 bases and J 7 bases; nucleotides not matched to a gene: 11. CDR1 and CDR2 (germline): MGHDK, SYGVNS. The CDR3 sequence is CASSDSPTGAGEQYF. The CDR3 bases are TGTGCCAGCAGTGATAGCCCGACAGGGGCTGGGGAGCAGTACTTC.

CDR3 bases: TGTGCCAGTAGTATAGATGGCAGGGTTCGGTATACGCAGTATTTT. Translating gives CASSIDGRVRYTQYF. The chain couples TRBV19 to TRBJ2-3, with D possibly being TRBD1 (5 bases). Germline lookup yields CDR1 LNHDA and CDR2 SQIVND (reference sequence). The CDR3 runs to 15 residues. Trimming pared 0 bases from V and 7 bases from J, leaving 14 bases between.

The V call is TRBV7-8, the J call TRBJ2-7; a possible D gene is TRBD2 (6 bases). The CDR3 totals 18 residues. The V gene's germline CDR1 is SGHVS and CDR2 FQNEAQ. V was pared by 5 bases and J by 2 bases, with 25 bases between. This CDR3 is CASSTRVRVAEITYEQYF. The DNA for the CDR3 is TGTGCCAGCAGCACACGGGTAAGAGTAGCGGAAATTACCTACGAGCAGTACTTC. Drawing the rest from reference TRBV7-8 and TRBJ2-7, the complete variable domain is GAGVSQSPRYKVAKRGQDVALRCDPISGHVSLFWYQQALGQGPEFLTYFQNEAQLDKSGLPSDRFFAERPEGSVSTLKIQRTQQEDSAVYLCASSTRVRVAEITYEQYFGPGTRLTVT.

This clone is a singleton in its sample. This chain uses TRBV7-9 with TRBJ1-1; D is unresolved. Germline CDR1 reads SEHNR; CDR2 reads FQNEAQ (reference sequence). The CDR3 totals 13 residues. Trimming cost V 5 bases and J 4 bases, with 11 bases left between them. CDR3: CASSLSSGTEAFF. The CDR3 DNA follows: TGTGCCAGCAGCCTTAGTTCGGGCACTGAAGCTTTCTTT.

This chain joins TRBV18 and TRBJ2-3; TRBD2 agrees at 10 bases. This CDR3 has 15 amino acids. J gave up 3 bases and V 5 bases, and 5 bases lay outside the gene matches. The germline V gene has CDR1 KGHSH and CDR2 LQKENI. CDR3 nucleotide sequence: TGTGCCAGCTCATCCCCGGGACTAGCGACAGATACGCAGTATTTT. Translating it yields CASSSPGLATDTQYF.

This clone has a handful of counts. The chain uses TRBV4-1 and TRBJ1-1; 9 bases match TRBD1. The V gene's germline CDR1 is MGHRA and CDR2 YSYEKL. Trimming cost V 1 base and J 2 bases; bases outside gene matches: 2. The length of the CDR3 is 15 residues. The CDR3 protein is CASSQGDRDNTEAFF. Here the CDR3 DNA reads TGCGCCAGCAGCCAAGGGGACAGGGACAACACTGAAGCTTTCTTT.

The CDR3 coding sequence is TGTGCCAGCAGCTTATGGCCCCACTACGAGCAGTACTTC. This codes for CASSLWPHYEQYF. The chain has TRBV13 and TRBJ2-7, with D hard to call. CDR1 and CDR2 (germline): PRHDT, FYEKMQ (reference sequence). The CDR3 is made up of 13 amino acids. The V gene lost 2 bases and the J gene lost 3 bases, with 8 bases spanning the gap.

The V and J genes are TRBV9 and TRBJ2-7; 7 bases map to TRBD1. CDR3 length: 14 amino acids. The V and J ends lost 4 bases and 4 bases, in that order; junction bases with no gene match: 8. Germline V gene data show CDR1 as SGDLS and CDR2 as YYNGEE. The CDR3 DNA reads as TGTGCCAGCAGCCCGAAGACAGGGACGTACGAGCAGTACTTC. Encoded protein: CASSPKTGTYEQYF.

This clone was seen only once. The chain has TRBV7-9 and TRBJ2-3, with D possibly matching TRBD2 (5 bases). CDR3 length: 15 amino acids. V was cut by 2 bases and J by 0 bases, with 9 bases left in between. Germline CDR1 and CDR2: SEHNR and FQNEAQ (reference sequence). As DNA, the CDR3 is TGTGCCAGCAGCTTAACTAGGGCTAGCACAGATACGCAGTATTTT. It translates to CASSLTRASTDTQYF.

The rearrangement joins TRBV7-8 to TRBJ1-1; possibly TRBD1 for D (5 bases). Germline-derived CDR1 and CDR2 are SGHVS and FQNEAQ. The CDR3 is 14 amino acids. V lost 3 bases to trimming and J lost 4 bases, with 12 bases between them. CDR3 sequence (DNA): TGTGCCAGCAGCTTCCAGGGTGCGAGCACTGAAGCTTTCTTT. This encodes CASSFQGASTEAFF. The entire variable domain, with the rest obtained from reference TRBV7-8 and TRBJ1-1, is as follows: GAGVSQSPRYKVAKRGQDVALRCDPISGHVSLFWYQQALGQGPEFLTYFQNEAQLDKSGLPSDRFFAERPEGSVSTLKIQRTQQEDSAVYLCASSFQGASTEAFFGQGTRLTVV.

The V gene is TRBV5-6, the J gene TRBJ2-1, with 8 nucleotides matching TRBD2. Germline V lookup: CDR1 SGHDT, CDR2 YYEEEE. Trimming cost V 5 bases and J 1 base; bases outside gene matches: 8. This CDR3 region has 16 residues. DNA for the CDR3: TGTGCCAGCAGGGACCTACGGGGGGGGTCCTACAATGAGCAGTTCTTC. Its translation: CASRDLRGGSYNEQFF. Full variable domain (outside the CDR3, taken from reference TRBV5-6 and TRBJ2-1): DAGVTQSPTHLIKTRGQQVTLRCSPKSGHDTVSWYQQALGQGPQFIFQYYEEEERQRGNFPDRFSGHQFPNYSSELNVNALLLGDSALYLCASRDLRGGSYNEQFFGPGTRLTVL.

The chain carries TRBV14 and TRBJ1-6, with D possibly being TRBD1 (6 bases). Trimming removed 4 bases from V and 7 bases from J, with 17 bases in between. Germline-derived CDR1 and CDR2 are SGHDN and FVKESK. This CDR3 has 16 residues. CDR3 DNA sequence: TGTGCCAGCAGCCGCTTGGGGGCAGGGAGCAATTCACCCCTCCACTTT. As protein: CASSRLGAGSNSPLHF.

The V call is TRBV5-4, the J call TRBJ1-3, with 9 bases identical to TRBD1. Trimming cost V 3 bases and J 2 bases; bases outside gene matches: 3. The CDR3 totals 15 residues. The germline V gene has CDR1 SGHNT and CDR2 YYREEE (reference sequence). This CDR3 reads CASSYRTGAGNTIYF. The CDR3 DNA reads TGTGCCAGCAGCTACAGGACAGGGGCTGGAAACACCATATATTTT.

This chain links TRBV27 with TRBJ1-1, with 7 bases identical to TRBD1. The V segment lost 5 bases and the J segment 2 bases; nucleotides outside the gene matches: 11. From germline, CDR1 is MNHEY and CDR2 SMNVEV (reference sequence). The CDR3 contains 16 residues. For the CDR3, the DNA is TGTGCCAGCAGTGTGACAGGGCGTGTCATTAACACTGAAGCTTTCTTT. Translated: CASSVTGRVINTEAFF.

The chain has TRBV5-1 and TRBJ1-3; 10 bases fit TRBD1. Trimming removed 5 bases from V and 3 bases from J; junction bases left unmatched: 5. Germline V gives CDR1 SGHRS, CDR2 YFSETQ. The CDR3 runs to 15 residues. The CDR3 DNA is TGCGCCAGCAGACCGGACAGGGGGTATGGAAACACCATATATTTT. Amino acid sequence: CASRPDRGYGNTIYF. The full variable domain, rest sourced from reference TRBV5-1 and TRBJ1-3, is KAGVTQTPRYLIKTRGQQVTLSCSPISGHRSVSWYQQTPGQGLQFLFEYFSETQRNKGNFPGRFSGRQFSNSRSEMNVSTLELGDSALYLCASRPDRGYGNTIYFGEGSWLTVV.

The chain recombines TRBV9 with TRBJ1-1; 7 positions agree with TRBD1. Per germline, CDR1 SGDLS and CDR2 YYNGEE. Unmatched junction bases numbered 0, after V lost 3 bases and J lost 4 bases. The CDR3 contains 12 residues. The CDR3 region is CASSGQGTEAFF. CDR3 nucleotide sequence: TGTGCCAGCAGCGGACAGGGCACTGAAGCTTTCTTT.